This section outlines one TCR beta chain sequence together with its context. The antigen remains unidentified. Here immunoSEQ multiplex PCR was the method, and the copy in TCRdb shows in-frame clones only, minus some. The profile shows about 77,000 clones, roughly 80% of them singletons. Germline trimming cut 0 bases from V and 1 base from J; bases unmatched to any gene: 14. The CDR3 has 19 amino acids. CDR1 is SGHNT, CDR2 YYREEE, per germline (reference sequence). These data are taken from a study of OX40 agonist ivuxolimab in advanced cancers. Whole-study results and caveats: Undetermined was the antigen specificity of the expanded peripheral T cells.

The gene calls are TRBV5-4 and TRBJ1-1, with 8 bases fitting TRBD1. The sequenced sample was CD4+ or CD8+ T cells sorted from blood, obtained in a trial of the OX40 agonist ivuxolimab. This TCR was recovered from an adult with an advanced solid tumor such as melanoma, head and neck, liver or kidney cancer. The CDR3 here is CASSLVWGGQGASNTEAFF. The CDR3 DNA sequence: TGTGCCAGCAGCTTGGTCTGGGGGGGCCAGGGGGCTTCGAACACTGAAGCTTTCTTT.